The 22 T cell receptor beta chains presented below share a single source sample, sequenced in a study of regulatory T cells in long-lasting Graves disease. As for time point: persistent/refractory GD, antithyroid drugs over 5 years with positive TRAb. Researchers made the TCR library from RNA that was extracted from PBMCs. Construction of TCR beta libraries relied on iRepertoire HTBI primers and on Arm-PCR targeting CDR3 regions. MiXCR was run by TCRdb on the multiplex PCR reads, yielding one entry per CDR3 protein. Of under 500,000 distinct CDR3 sequences listed, around 20% are singletons. The sample in question was peripheral blood mononuclear cells (PBMCs), obtained when the disease was refractory, from a patient treated with antithyroid drugs. The receptors come from a female donor with Graves disease.

This clonotype appeared many times. The chain carries TRBV6-1 and TRBJ1-1; maybe TRBD1 (6 bases). Germline V gene data show CDR1 as MNHNS and CDR2 as SASEGT. This CDR3 spans 14 amino acids. The ends were cut back, 7 bases at V and 8 bases at J, with 20 bases in the middle. The CDR3 coding sequence is TGTGCCAGCACCTCAGCTGGGGGGCGCGCCGAAGCTTTCTTT. This gives the protein CASTSAGGRAEAFF.

CDR3 protein: CASRETTGTGIPTGELFF. For the CDR3, the DNA is TGTGCCAGCAGGGAGACCACCGGGACAGGGATCCCCACCGGGGAGCTGTTTTTT. The chain recombines TRBV7-9 with TRBJ2-2, with 9 positions matching TRBD1. Germline V gene lookup returns CDR1 SEHNR and CDR2 FQNEAQ (reference sequence). V shed 6 bases, J shed 4 bases, and the junction held 15 bases outside the gene matches. This CDR3 contains 18 residues.

This clonotype was observed many times. The chain combines TRBV27 with TRBJ2-7; D gene uncertain. The CDR3 covers 16 residues. V dropped 5 bases and J dropped 0 bases, with 17 bases sitting between them. The germline V gene has CDR1 MNHEY and CDR2 SMNVEV (reference sequence). CDR3 DNA sequence: TGTGCCAGCAGTATCTTGCGAGGCTCGAGCTCCTACGAGCAGTACTTC. As protein: CASSILRGSSSYEQYF.

This clonotype was observed at least ten times. The V and J genes are TRBV2 and TRBJ2-2; tentative D call: TRBD2 (6 bases). Trimming left V 6 bases short and J 7 bases short, with 12 bases between. Looked up from germline, CDR1 is SNHLY and CDR2 is FYNNEI. The length of the CDR3 is 13 residues. Here the CDR3 DNA reads TGTGCCAGCAGGCCGGAGACTAGCGGGGAGCTGTTTTTT. As protein: CASRPETSGELFF.

This clonotype was observed many times. The J gene is TRBJ2-7, the V gene TRBV5-1; 8 bases match TRBD2. This CDR3 is built from 15 residues. Germline trimming cut 4 bases from V and 5 bases from J; bases unmatched to any gene: 11. Looked up from germline, CDR1 is SGHRS and CDR2 is YFSETQ. CDR3 in DNA: TGCGCCAGCAGCCCGGCCGGGACTAGTTTCCACGAGCAGTACTTC. Protein: CASSPAGTSFHEQYF.

This clonotype has at least ten counts. The CDR3 coding sequence is TGTGCCAGCAGTTCCCCCGGGCTAGGGAGCGGCGAGCAGTACTTC. Protein product: CASSSPGLGSGEQYF. This sequence joins TRBV28 and TRBJ2-7, with a tentative D call TRBD2 (5 bases). The CDR3 has 15 residues. Germline V gene sequence: CDR1 MDHEN, CDR2 SYDVKM. Trimming took 4 bases from V and 6 from J, leaving 19 bases between them.

This clonotype appeared many times. The chain uses TRBV12-3 or TRBV12-4 and TRBJ2-5; possibly TRBD1 for D (5 bases). V shed 2 bases and J shed 5 bases, with 9 bases lying between them. The CDR3 length is 13 residues. The CDR3 coding sequence is TGTGCCAGCAGTTTACCAGGGCGGGAGACCCAGTACTTC. Protein product: CASSLPGRETQYF.

The chain recombines TRBV18 with TRBJ2-7, with D maybe TRBD1 (5 bases). This CDR3 comprises 13 residues. V lost 4 bases and J 7 bases, leaving 14 bases between the germline ends. Per germline, CDR1 KGHSH and CDR2 LQKENI. Here the CDR3 reads CASSLTVKGEQYF. CDR3 DNA sequence: TGTGCCAGCTCACTCACAGTGAAGGGGGAGCAGTACTTC. Full variable domain (outside the CDR3, taken from reference TRBV18 and TRBJ2-7): NAGVMQNPRHLVRRRGQEARLRCSPMKGHSHVYWYRQLPEEGLKFMVYLQKENIIDESGMPKERFSAEFPKEGPSILRIQQVVRGDSAAYFCASSLTVKGEQYFGPGTRLTVT.

The chain links TRBV28 to TRBJ1-1; D remains unclear. The germline CDR1 and CDR2 sequences are MDHEN and SYDVKM. The CDR3 is 15 residues long. The V and J ends lost 6 bases and 10 bases respectively, with 24 bases between them. CDR3 coding DNA: TGTGCCAGCAGCCGAGTGCAAACCGGACCCAGTGGAGCTTTCTTT. Protein product: CASSRVQTGPSGAFF.

This clonotype was seen only once. Its ends do not fully match the called genes, so a read error is possible. The rearrangement links TRBV7-9 to TRBJ1-6, with 7 bases that match TRBD1. There are 13 residues in the CDR3. Germline CDR1 is SEHNR and CDR2 is FQNEAQ (reference sequence). CDR3 coding DNA: TGTGTCAGCAGCTTAGAACAGGGGTCACCCCTCCACTTT. It encodes CVSSLEQGSPLHF.

This clonotype was detected a few times. This is likely an artifact of a read error, given a far larger clone one base away. The chain couples TRBV7-2 to TRBJ1-1; D call uncertain. This CDR3 region has 12 residues. Trimming removed 0 bases from V and 5 bases from J, with 4 bases in between. Germline V CDR1 and CDR2: SGHTA, FQGNSA. The CDR3 DNA follows: TGTGCCAGCAGCTTAGCGAAGACTGAAGCTTTCTTT. Protein: CASSLAKTEAFF.

This clonotype was observed many times. The V call is TRBV7-9, the J call TRBJ1-1; D unclear. Germline lookup yields CDR1 SEHNR and CDR2 FQNEAQ (reference sequence). V lost 1 base and J 5 bases, leaving 11 bases between the germline ends. The CDR3 runs to 14 residues. The CDR3 DNA is TGTGCCAGCAGCTTAGGAGCGGAGAGGACTGAAGCTTTCTTT. Translated: CASSLGAERTEAFF.

This clonotype came up a few times. The V and J genes are TRBV6-1 and TRBJ1-3, with D uncertain. Germline V gene data show CDR1 as MNHNS and CDR2 as SASEGT. The CDR3 is 14 amino acids. V shed 6 bases and J shed 0 bases, with 9 bases lying between them. CDR3 DNA sequence: TGTGCCAGCAGCGGGCTGAGCTCTGGAAACACCATATATTTT. Translation gives CASSGLSSGNTIYF.

The chain joins TRBV27 to TRBJ1-5; 8 bases align to TRBD1. The germline gives CDR1 MNHEY, CDR2 SMNVEV (reference sequence). The J segment lost 0 bases and the V segment lost 4 bases, leaving 8 bases of the junction unmatched. The CDR3 is 17 residues long. The CDR3 is CASSSNGQGYSNQPQHF. In DNA, the CDR3 is TGTGCCAGCAGTTCCAACGGACAGGGTTATAGCAATCAGCCCCAGCATTTT.

The chain is built from TRBV30 and TRBJ1-6; possibly TRBD1 for D (5 bases). The CDR3 has 12 amino acids. Germline V gene data show CDR1 as GTSNPN and CDR2 as SVGIG (reference sequence). This chain's CDR3 is CVGGRLDSPLHF. Here the CDR3 DNA reads TGTGTCGGGGGACGGCTCGATTCACCCCTCCACTTT. Full variable domain (remainder filled in from reference TRBV30 and TRBJ1-6): SQTIHQWPATLVQPVGSPLSLECTVEGTSNPNLYWYRQAAGRGLQLLFYSVGIGQISSEVPQNLSASRPQDRQFILSSKKLLLSDSGFYLCVGGRLDSPLHFGNGTRLTVT.

Notes on this clonotype: Germline is not matched at one junction end, which may reflect a read error. The chain joins TRBV7-8 to TRBJ2-5; possibly TRBD2 for D (5 bases). Germline V gene sequence: CDR1 SGHVS, CDR2 FQNEAQ. The CDR3 is 13 amino acids. CDR3 bases: TGCGCCAGCAGCTCGGGGAGTAAAGAGACCCAGTACTTC. Amino acids: CASSSGSKETQYF.

The CDR3 DNA is TGCAGTGCTAGATCCCTATTGAACACCGGGGAGCTGTTTTTT. The encoded protein is CSARSLLNTGELFF. The chain employs TRBV20-1 and TRBJ2-2; D gene ambiguous. The germline V gene encodes CDR1 DFQATT and CDR2 SNEGSKA (reference sequence). CDR3 length equals 14 residues. Trimming pared 2 bases from V and 1 base from J, leaving 8 bases between.

This clonotype has at least ten counts. The junction departs from germline at one end; a sequencing error may be responsible. The V gene is TRBV2, the J gene TRBJ2-5; D not certain. CDR3 size: 14 residues. CDR1 SNHLY and CDR2 FYNNEI come from the germline V gene. This CDR3 reads CASSELTPQGTQYF. Here the CDR3 DNA reads TGTGCCAGCAGTGAATTGACGCCCCAAGGGACCCAGTACTTC.

This clonotype was detected many times. The chain combines TRBV7-8 with TRBJ2-7; D is possibly TRBD1 (5 bases). Trimming took 1 base from V and 5 from J, leaving 12 bases between them. Germline V gives CDR1 SGHVS, CDR2 FQNEAQ. The CDR3 contains 14 residues. CDR3 protein: CASSLEAGSHEQYF. The CDR3 DNA reads TGTGCCAGCAGCTTAGAGGCAGGGTCCCACGAGCAGTACTTC.

This clonotype was recorded at least ten times. V and J are TRBV12-3 or TRBV12-4 and TRBJ1-1; TRBD1 matches at 7 bases. The CDR3 has 13 amino acids. The J segment lost 5 bases and the V segment lost 7 bases, leaving 7 bases of the junction unmatched. The CDR3 bases are TGTGCCAGCACCACAGGGGTTTGGACTGAAGCTTTCTTT. Encoded protein: CASTTGVWTEAFF.

This clonotype was seen repeatedly, ten times or more. V usage is TRBV2 and J usage is TRBJ2-7; 9 bases align to TRBD1. Germline values: CDR1 SNHLY, CDR2 FYNNEI. The CDR3 length is 14 residues. The trim removed 8 bases at V and 5 bases at J, leaving 10 bases unmatched. CDR3 protein: CASGPDRGFDEQYF. DNA of the CDR3: TGTGCCAGCGGCCCGGACAGGGGTTTCGACGAGCAGTACTTC.

V and J are TRBV6-5 and TRBJ2-5, with D possibly matching TRBD1 (5 bases). This CDR3 region has 14 residues. Deletions cut 2 bases from V and 5 bases from J, with 12 bases between. In germline, CDR1 is MNHEY, CDR2 SVGAGI. The CDR3 DNA reads TGTGCCAGCAGTTACGGGGCCGGCAGCGAGACCCAGTACTTC. Encoded protein: CASSYGAGSETQYF.